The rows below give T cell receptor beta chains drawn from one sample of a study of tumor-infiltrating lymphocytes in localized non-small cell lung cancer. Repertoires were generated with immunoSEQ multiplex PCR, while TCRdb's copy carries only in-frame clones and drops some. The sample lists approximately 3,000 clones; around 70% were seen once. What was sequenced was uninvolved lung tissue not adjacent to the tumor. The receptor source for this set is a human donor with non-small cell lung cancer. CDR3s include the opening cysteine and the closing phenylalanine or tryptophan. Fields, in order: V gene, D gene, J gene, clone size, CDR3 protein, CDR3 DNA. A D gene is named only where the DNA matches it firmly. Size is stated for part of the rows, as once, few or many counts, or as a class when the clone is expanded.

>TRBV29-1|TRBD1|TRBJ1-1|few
CSVAGQTSEAFF
TGCAGCGTTGCGGGACAGACTTCTGAAGCTTTCTTT
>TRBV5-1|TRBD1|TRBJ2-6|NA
CASSHGTGASGANVLTF
TGCGCCAGCAGCCACGGGACAGGGGCCTCTGGGGCCAACGTCCTGACTTTC
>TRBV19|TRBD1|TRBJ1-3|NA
CASSMITGAGNTIYF
TGTGCCAGTAGTATGATTACAGGGGCTGGAAACACCATATATTTT
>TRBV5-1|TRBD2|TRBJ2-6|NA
CASSYRLTGGARVTWGANVLTF
TGCGCCAGCAGCTATAGGTTAACGGGGGGGGCCCGAGTGACGTGGGGGGCCAACGTCCTGACTTTC
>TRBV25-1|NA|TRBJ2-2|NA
CASTDTYTGELFF
TGTGCCAGCACCGACACCTACACCGGGGAGCTGTTTTTT
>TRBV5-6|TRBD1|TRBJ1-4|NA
CASRAGGLGNEKLFF
TGTGCCAGCCGAGCAGGGGGCCTGGGGAATGAAAAACTGTTTTTT
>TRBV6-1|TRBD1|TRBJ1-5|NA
CASSPGTGYNQPQHF
TGTGCCAGCAGTCCCGGGACAGGCTACAATCAGCCCCAGCATTTT
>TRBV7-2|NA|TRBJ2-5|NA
CASSSPLGGYQETQYF
TGTGCCAGCAGCTCCCCCTTAGGGGGGTACCAAGAGACCCAGTACTTC
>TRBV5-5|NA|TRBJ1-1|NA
CASSLRAGNTEAFF
TGTGCCAGCAGCTTGAGGGCAGGGAACACTGAAGCTTTCTTT
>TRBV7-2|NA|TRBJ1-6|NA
CASSQGITGHNSPLHF
TGTGCCAGCAGCCAGGGCATTACTGGCCATAATTCACCCCTCCACTTT
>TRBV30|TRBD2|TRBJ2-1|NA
CAWRAKLAGGAFPFF
TGTGCCTGGAGGGCCAAACTAGCGGGAGGTGCTTTCCCGTTCTTC
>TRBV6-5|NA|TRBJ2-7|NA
CASSSAQESYYEQYF
TGTGCCAGCAGTTCCGCGCAGGAATCCTACTACGAGCAGTACTTC
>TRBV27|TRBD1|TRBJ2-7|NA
CASRAGTGGFYEQYF
TGTGCCAGCAGGGCCGGGACAGGGGGCTTCTACGAGCAGTACTTC
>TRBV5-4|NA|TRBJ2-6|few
CASSLDRGAGANVLTF
TGTGCCAGCAGCTTGGACCGTGGGGCTGGGGCCAACGTCCTGACTTTC
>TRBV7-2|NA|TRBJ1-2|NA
CASSPGLGLNYGYTF
TGTGCCAGCAGCCCAGGCCTGGGGCTTAACTATGGCTACACCTTC
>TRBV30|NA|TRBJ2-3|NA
CASHRDKRTDTQYF
TGTGCCTCCCACCGGGACAAAAGAACAGATACGCAGTATTTT
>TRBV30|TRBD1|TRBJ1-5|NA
CAWSQMTGPGSNQPQHF
TGTGCCTGGAGCCAGATGACAGGGCCGGGGAGCAATCAGCCCCAGCATTTT
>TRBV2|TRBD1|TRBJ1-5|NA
CASSAGTGGWNQPQHF
TGTGCCAGCAGTGCGGGGACAGGGGGATGGAATCAGCCCCAGCATTTT
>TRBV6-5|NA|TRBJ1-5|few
CASRPRVYSNQPQHF
TGTGCCAGCAGACCGAGGGTTTATAGCAATCAGCCCCAGCATTTT
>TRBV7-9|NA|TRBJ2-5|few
CASSRPGPQETQYF
TGTGCCAGCAGCCGTCCGGGCCCTCAAGAGACCCAGTACTTC
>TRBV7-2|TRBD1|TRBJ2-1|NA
CASSERDRYSYNEQFF
TGTGCCAGCAGCGAACGGGACAGATACTCCTACAATGAGCAGTTCTTC
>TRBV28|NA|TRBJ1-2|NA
CASSFGDTIYGYTF
TGTGCCAGCAGTTTCGGGGACACGATTTATGGCTACACCTTC
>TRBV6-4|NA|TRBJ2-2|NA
CASSDSVSKNTGELFF
TGTGCCAGCAGTGACTCTGTATCCAAGAACACCGGGGAGCTGTTTTTT
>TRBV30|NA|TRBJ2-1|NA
CAWSSIAGREQFF
TGTGCCTGGAGTAGTATCGCGGGGAGGGAGCAGTTCTTC
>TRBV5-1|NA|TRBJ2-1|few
CASSLDSVGSRFF
TGCGCCAGCAGCTTGGATAGTGTGGGGTCGCGGTTCTTC
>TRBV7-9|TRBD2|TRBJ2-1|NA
CASSLLAGASYNEQFF
TGTGCCAGCAGCCTACTAGCGGGGGCCTCCTACAATGAGCAGTTCTTC
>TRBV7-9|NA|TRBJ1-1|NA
CASSLVSGRKTEAFF
TGTGCCAGCAGCTTAGTTTCCGGGCGAAAGACTGAAGCTTTCTTT